These T cell receptor beta chains were read from a single sample in a study of CD8+ T cells in alopecia areata. Profiling relied on immunoSEQ multiplex PCR, and the TCRdb table lists in-frame clones only, not all of them. Of some 19,000 clones in the sample, 60% to 80% are singletons; the top ten hold approximately 6.1%. The input for sequencing was skin, taken at week 0. The receptor source for this set is a human donor with alopecia areata. CDR3s include the opening cysteine and the closing phenylalanine or tryptophan. Each record gives: J gene, D gene, clone size, V gene, CDR3 protein, CDR3 DNA. A D gene is named only where the DNA matches it firmly. The size field is filled for only some rows; it gives once, few, many or a size class.

j_gene: TRBJ2-7; d_gene: -; abundance: -; v_gene: TRBV2; CDR3aa: CASRETGTNSYEQHF; CDR3nt: TGTGCCAGCAGAGAAACCGGGACCAACTCCTACGAGCAGCACTTC
j_gene: TRBJ2-7; d_gene: TRBD2; abundance: -; v_gene: TRBV6-5; CDR3aa: CASSRAGGAGGEQYF; CDR3nt: TGTGCCAGCAGCCGCGCGGGGGGGGCTGGGGGCGAGCAGTACTTC
j_gene: TRBJ2-3; d_gene: TRBD2; abundance: -; v_gene: TRBV7-9; CDR3aa: CASRTGEGRTDTQYF; CDR3nt: TGTGCCAGCAGGACTGGGGAGGGACGCACAGATACGCAGTATTTT
j_gene: TRBJ2-3; d_gene: -; abundance: -; v_gene: TRBV7-2; CDR3aa: CASTPGGPLRTDTQYF; CDR3nt: TGTGCCAGCACCCCCGGAGGGCCTCTACGCACAGATACGCAGTATTTT
j_gene: TRBJ1-1; d_gene: -; abundance: -; v_gene: TRBV27; CDR3aa: CASGNLKVTEAFF; CDR3nt: TGTGCCAGCGGGAACCTTAAGGTAACTGAAGCTTTCTTT
j_gene: TRBJ2-3; d_gene: TRBD1; abundance: -; v_gene: TRBV2; CDR3aa: CASDRGADTQYF; CDR3nt: TGTGCCAGCGACAGGGGCGCAGATACGCAGTATTTT
j_gene: TRBJ2-1; d_gene: TRBD2; abundance: -; v_gene: TRBV4-2; CDR3aa: CASSQVSFRGVGNEQFF; CDR3nt: TGTGCCAGCAGCCAAGTGAGCTTTCGGGGGGTCGGCAATGAGCAGTTCTTC
j_gene: TRBJ2-7; d_gene: -; abundance: -; v_gene: TRBV4-1; CDR3aa: CASSQASYYEQYF; CDR3nt: TGCGCCAGCAGCCAAGCTAGTTACTACGAGCAGTACTTC
j_gene: TRBJ1-2; d_gene: -; abundance: -; v_gene: TRBV10-3; CDR3aa: CAISESRLGSDGYTF; CDR3nt: TGTGCCATCAGTGAGTCGAGGCTCGGCAGTGATGGCTACACCTTC
j_gene: TRBJ2-1; d_gene: -; abundance: once; v_gene: TRBV5-1; CDR3aa: CASSTGRGNEQFF; CDR3nt: TGCGCCAGCAGCACAGGGCGGGGCAATGAGCAGTTCTTC
j_gene: TRBJ1-2; d_gene: -; abundance: -; v_gene: TRBV11-3; CDR3aa: CASSLEGRDGNYGYTF; CDR3nt: TGTGCCAGCAGCTTAGAGGGGCGTGACGGTAACTATGGCTACACCTTC
j_gene: TRBJ2-7; d_gene: TRBD2; abundance: -; v_gene: TRBV7-9; CDR3aa: CASSLTSGGPVEQYF; CDR3nt: TGTGCCAGCAGCCTCACTAGCGGGGGCCCAGTCGAGCAGTACTTC
j_gene: TRBJ2-5; d_gene: TRBD2; abundance: medium-sized; v_gene: TRBV7-9; CDR3aa: CASSLLAGGPRPTQYF; CDR3nt: TGTGCCAGCAGCTTACTAGCGGGGGGGCCAAGACCCACCCAGTACTTC
j_gene: TRBJ2-7; d_gene: -; abundance: -; v_gene: TRBV4-2; CDR3aa: CASSQDRRPTYEQYF; CDR3nt: TGTGCCAGCAGCCAAGATAGGCGCCCAACCTACGAGCAGTACTTC
j_gene: TRBJ2-5; d_gene: -; abundance: -; v_gene: TRBV18; CDR3aa: CASSRDIETQYF; CDR3nt: TGTGCCAGCTCTCGGGACATAGAGACCCAGTACTTC
j_gene: TRBJ2-7; d_gene: TRBD1; abundance: -; v_gene: TRBV6-5; CDR3aa: CASRIPGQGRYEQYF; CDR3nt: TGTGCCAGCAGGATTCCGGGACAGGGGAGGTACGAGCAGTACTTC
j_gene: TRBJ2-1; d_gene: -; abundance: few; v_gene: TRBV6-6; CDR3aa: CASRGTGSYNEQFF; CDR3nt: TGTGCCAGCCGCGGCACCGGGAGCTACAATGAGCAGTTCTTC
j_gene: TRBJ2-5; d_gene: TRBD1; abundance: -; v_gene: TRBV5-6; CDR3aa: CASSLVGGTGDQETQYF; CDR3nt: TGTGCCAGCAGCTTGGTGGGGGGGACAGGGGACCAAGAGACCCAGTACTTC
j_gene: TRBJ2-7; d_gene: TRBD1; abundance: few; v_gene: TRBV4-1; CDR3aa: CASSYSLTGAYEQYF; CDR3nt: TGCGCCAGCAGCTATTCCCTCACAGGGGCCTACGAGCAGTACTTC
j_gene: TRBJ2-3; d_gene: TRBD2; abundance: -; v_gene: TRBV4-3; CDR3aa: CASSQSPGGVSTDTQYF; CDR3nt: TGCGCCAGCAGCCAAAGCCCGGGGGGGGTTAGCACAGATACGCAGTATTTT
j_gene: TRBJ1-5; d_gene: -; abundance: few; v_gene: TRBV7-2; CDR3aa: CASSLAGEPWQPQHF; CDR3nt: TGTGCCAGCAGCTTAGCAGGGGAGCCGTGGCAGCCCCAGCATTTT
j_gene: TRBJ2-1; d_gene: -; abundance: -; v_gene: TRBV6-5; CDR3aa: CASSYSGGSYNEQFF; CDR3nt: TGTGCCAGCAGTTACTCAGGGGGCTCCTACAATGAGCAGTTCTTC
j_gene: TRBJ2-5; d_gene: TRBD1; abundance: -; v_gene: TRBV7-3; CDR3aa: CASSSEQGRQETQYF; CDR3nt: TGTGCCAGCAGCTCAGAACAGGGGCGGCAAGAGACCCAGTACTTC
j_gene: TRBJ2-1; d_gene: -; abundance: -; v_gene: TRBV27; CDR3aa: CASSLDWGGPNEQFF; CDR3nt: TGTGCCAGCAGCCTAGATTGGGGGGGGCCCAATGAGCAGTTCTTC
j_gene: TRBJ1-1; d_gene: TRBD1; abundance: -; v_gene: TRBV27; CDR3aa: CASSHRGNTEAFF; CDR3nt: TGTGCCAGCAGTCACAGGGGGAACACTGAAGCTTTCTTT
j_gene: TRBJ2-7; d_gene: TRBD1; abundance: -; v_gene: TRBV6-1; CDR3aa: CASSALPGQGAYEQYF; CDR3nt: TGTGCCAGCAGTGCATTACCGGGACAGGGGGCCTACGAGCAGTACTTC
j_gene: TRBJ1-4; d_gene: -; abundance: few; v_gene: TRBV2; CDR3aa: CASSEGGPATNEKLFF; CDR3nt: TGTGCCAGCAGTGAGGGAGGGCCAGCAACTAATGAAAAACTGTTTTTT
j_gene: TRBJ2-2; d_gene: -; abundance: few; v_gene: TRBV4-1; CDR3aa: CASSQDGQGLSGELFF; CDR3nt: TGCGCCAGCAGCCAAGATGGTCAAGGGTTGAGCGGGGAGCTGTTTTTT
j_gene: TRBJ1-6; d_gene: -; abundance: -; v_gene: TRBV25-1; CDR3aa: CASSEVGARRSPLHF; CDR3nt: TGTGCCAGCAGTGAAGTGGGGGCGCGTAGGTCACCCCTCCACTTT
j_gene: TRBJ2-5; d_gene: -; abundance: -; v_gene: TRBV11-2; CDR3aa: CASSVGTLGETQYF; CDR3nt: TGTGCCAGCAGCGTCGGGACTCTCGGAGAGACCCAGTACTTC
j_gene: TRBJ1-1; d_gene: TRBD1; abundance: -; v_gene: TRBV4-3; CDR3aa: CASSQGTVSLGDQNTEAFF; CDR3nt: TGCGCCAGCAGCCAGGGGACAGTTTCCCTAGGGGATCAGAACACTGAAGCTTTCTTT
j_gene: TRBJ2-7; d_gene: -; abundance: -; v_gene: TRBV10-3; CDR3aa: CAISESDPPAYEQYF; CDR3nt: TGTGCCATCAGTGAGTCGGATCCCCCGGCCTACGAGCAGTACTTC
j_gene: TRBJ2-3; d_gene: TRBD1; abundance: medium-sized; v_gene: TRBV2; CDR3aa: CASSVLPRDRRTDTQYF; CDR3nt: TGTGCCAGCAGTGTACTCCCGCGGGACAGGCGCACAGATACGCAGTATTTT
j_gene: TRBJ2-5; d_gene: -; abundance: -; v_gene: TRBV6-5; CDR3aa: CASSRRPQETQYF; CDR3nt: TGTGCCAGCAGCCGCCGGCCACAAGAGACCCAGTACTTC
j_gene: TRBJ2-5; d_gene: -; abundance: -; v_gene: TRBV25-1; CDR3aa: CASSVEVQETQYF; CDR3nt: TGTGCCAGCAGTGTTGAGGTCCAAGAGACCCAGTACTTC
j_gene: TRBJ2-4; d_gene: -; abundance: -; v_gene: TRBV6-6; CDR3aa: CASQQGLLINIQYF; CDR3nt: TGTGCCAGCCAACAGGGACTGCTTATAAACATTCAGTACTTC
j_gene: TRBJ2-5; d_gene: -; abundance: -; v_gene: TRBV5-1; CDR3aa: CASSPTGTEGLTQYF; CDR3nt: TGCGCCAGCAGCCCGACCGGGACGGAAGGATTGACCCAGTACTTC
j_gene: TRBJ1-1; d_gene: -; abundance: -; v_gene: TRBV6-1; CDR3aa: CASSDVTSGNTEAFF; CDR3nt: TGTGCCAGCAGTGATGTGACATCAGGGAACACTGAAGCTTTCTTT
j_gene: TRBJ1-1; d_gene: -; abundance: once; v_gene: TRBV5-4; CDR3aa: CASSFERLNTEAFF; CDR3nt: TGTGCCAGCAGCTTCGAACGGCTGAACACTGAAGCTTTCTTT
j_gene: TRBJ1-1; d_gene: -; abundance: -; v_gene: TRBV11-3; CDR3aa: CASSLALGSGAEAFF; CDR3nt: TGTGCCAGCAGCTTAGCTTTAGGGTCGGGCGCTGAAGCTTTCTTT